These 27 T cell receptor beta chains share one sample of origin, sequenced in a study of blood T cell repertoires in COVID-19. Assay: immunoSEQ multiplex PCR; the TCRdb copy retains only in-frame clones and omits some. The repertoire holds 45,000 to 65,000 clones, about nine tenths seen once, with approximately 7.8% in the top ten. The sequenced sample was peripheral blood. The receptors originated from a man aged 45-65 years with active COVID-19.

CDR3 protein: CASSPPNRAFGETQYF. The CDR3, as DNA: TGTGCCAGCTCACCACCTAACAGGGCGTTTGGAGAGACCCAGTACTTC. The rearrangement joins TRBV18 to TRBJ2-5; possible D gene TRBD1, 6 bases. Per the germline V gene, CDR1 is KGHSH and CDR2 is LQKENI. This CDR3 contains 16 residues. V lost 0 bases, J lost 4 bases, and 15 bases lay in between.

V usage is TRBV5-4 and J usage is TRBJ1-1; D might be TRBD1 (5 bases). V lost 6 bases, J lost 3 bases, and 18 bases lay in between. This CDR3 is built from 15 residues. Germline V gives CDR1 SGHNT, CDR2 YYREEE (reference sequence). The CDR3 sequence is CASTTPVGGDTEAFF. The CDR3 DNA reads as TGTGCCAGCACCACCCCTGTGGGGGGAGACACTGAAGCTTTCTTT.

In DNA, the CDR3 is TGTGCCAGCAGTTGGGGCCAGTATGAAAAACTGTTTTTT. As protein: CASSWGQYEKLFF. The rearrangement links TRBV12-3 or TRBV12-4 to TRBJ1-4; possible D gene TRBD1, 5 bases. V dropped 4 bases and J dropped 6 bases, with 9 bases sitting between them. This CDR3 comprises 13 residues.

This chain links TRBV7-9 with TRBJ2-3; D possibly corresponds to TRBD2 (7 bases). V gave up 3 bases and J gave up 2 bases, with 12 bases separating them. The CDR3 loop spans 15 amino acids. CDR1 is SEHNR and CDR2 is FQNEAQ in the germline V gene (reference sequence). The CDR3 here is CASSFGRGPTDTQYF. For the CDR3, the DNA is TGTGCCAGCAGCTTTGGGCGGGGGCCCACAGATACGCAGTATTTT.

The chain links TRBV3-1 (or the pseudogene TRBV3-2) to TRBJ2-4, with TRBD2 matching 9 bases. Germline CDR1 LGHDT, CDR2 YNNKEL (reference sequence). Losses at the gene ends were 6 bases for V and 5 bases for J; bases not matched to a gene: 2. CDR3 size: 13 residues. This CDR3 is CASSRLAENIQYF. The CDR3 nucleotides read TGTGCCAGCAGTAGACTAGCGGAAAACATTCAGTACTTC.

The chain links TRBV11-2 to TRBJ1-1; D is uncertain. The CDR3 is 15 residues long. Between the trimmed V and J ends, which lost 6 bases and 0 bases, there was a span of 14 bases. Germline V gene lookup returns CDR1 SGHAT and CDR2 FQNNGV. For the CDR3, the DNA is TGTGCCAGCAGTCGGGCGGGATCCATGAACACTGAAGCTTTCTTT. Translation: CASSRAGSMNTEAFF. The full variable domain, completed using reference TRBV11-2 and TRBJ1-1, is EAGVAQSPRYKIIEKRQSVAFWCNPISGHATLYWYQQILGQGPKLLIQFQNNGVVDDSQLPKDRFSAERLKGVDSTLKIQPAKLEDSAVYLCASSRAGSMNTEAFFGQGTRLTVV.

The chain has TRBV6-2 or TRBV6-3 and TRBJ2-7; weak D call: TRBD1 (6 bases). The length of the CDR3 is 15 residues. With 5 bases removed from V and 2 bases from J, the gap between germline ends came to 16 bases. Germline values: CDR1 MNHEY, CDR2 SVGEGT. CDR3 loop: CASSLGQSDTYEQYF. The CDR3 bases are TGTGCCAGCAGTCTCGGACAGTCCGATACCTACGAGCAGTACTTC.

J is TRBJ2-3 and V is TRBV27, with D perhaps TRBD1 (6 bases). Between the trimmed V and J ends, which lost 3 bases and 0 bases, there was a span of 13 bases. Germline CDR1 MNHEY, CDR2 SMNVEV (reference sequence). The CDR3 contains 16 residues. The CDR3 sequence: CASSFSRTASTDTQYF. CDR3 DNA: TGTGCCAGCAGTTTTTCGCGGACAGCCAGCACAGATACGCAGTATTTT.

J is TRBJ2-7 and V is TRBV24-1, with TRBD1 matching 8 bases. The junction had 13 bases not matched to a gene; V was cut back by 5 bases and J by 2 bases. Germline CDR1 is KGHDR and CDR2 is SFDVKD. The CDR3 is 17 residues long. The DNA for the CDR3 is TGTGCCACCAGTGGGCCACCCGACAGGGGCTTGGCCTACGAGCAGTACTTC. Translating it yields CATSGPPDRGLAYEQYF.

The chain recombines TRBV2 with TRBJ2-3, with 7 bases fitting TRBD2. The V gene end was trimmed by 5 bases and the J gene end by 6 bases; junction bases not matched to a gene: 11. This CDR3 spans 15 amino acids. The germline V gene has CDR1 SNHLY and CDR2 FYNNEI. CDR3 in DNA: TGTGCCAGCAGTCCGAGCGGGGTAGGAGCTGATACGCAGTATTTT. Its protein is CASSPSGVGADTQYF.

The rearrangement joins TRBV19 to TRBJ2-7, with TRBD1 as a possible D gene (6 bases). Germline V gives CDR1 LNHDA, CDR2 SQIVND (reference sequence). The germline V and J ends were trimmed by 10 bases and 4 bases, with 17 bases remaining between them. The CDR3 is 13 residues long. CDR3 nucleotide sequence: TGTGCCAATTTAAACAGGGAAGAGTACGAGCAGTACTTC. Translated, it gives CANLNREEYEQYF.

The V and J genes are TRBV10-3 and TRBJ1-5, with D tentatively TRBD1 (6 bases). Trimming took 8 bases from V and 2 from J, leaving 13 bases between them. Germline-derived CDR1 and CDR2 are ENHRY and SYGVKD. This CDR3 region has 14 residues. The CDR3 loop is CAIGEGDGNQPQHF. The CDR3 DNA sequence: TGTGCCATCGGGGAGGGGGATGGCAATCAGCCCCAGCATTTT.

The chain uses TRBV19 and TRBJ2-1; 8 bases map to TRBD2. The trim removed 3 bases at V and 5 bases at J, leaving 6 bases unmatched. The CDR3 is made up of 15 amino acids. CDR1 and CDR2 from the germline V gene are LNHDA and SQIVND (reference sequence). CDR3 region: CASSITTSAHNEQFF. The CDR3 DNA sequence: TGTGCCAGTAGTATTACGACTAGCGCTCACAATGAGCAGTTCTTC.

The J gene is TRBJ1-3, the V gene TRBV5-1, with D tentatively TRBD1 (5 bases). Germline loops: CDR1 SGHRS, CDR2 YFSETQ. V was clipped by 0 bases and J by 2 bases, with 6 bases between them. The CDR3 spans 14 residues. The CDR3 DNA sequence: TGCGCCAGCAGCTTGGGGACACCTGGAAACACCATATATTTT. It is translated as CASSLGTPGNTIYF.

The CDR3 reads CASSLDGLVGDYGYTF. Here the CDR3 DNA reads TGCGCCAGCAGCTTGGATGGGTTAGTTGGAGACTATGGCTACACCTTC. The chain couples TRBV5-1 to TRBJ1-2; D gene uncertain. The CDR3 spans 16 residues. Per the germline V gene, CDR1 is SGHRS and CDR2 is YFSETQ. Trimming took 0 bases from V and 3 from J, leaving 15 bases between them.

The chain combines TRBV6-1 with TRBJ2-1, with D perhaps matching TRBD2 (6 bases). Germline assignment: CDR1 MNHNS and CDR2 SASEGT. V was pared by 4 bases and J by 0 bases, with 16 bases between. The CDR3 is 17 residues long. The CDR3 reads CASSGRASDSSYNEQFF. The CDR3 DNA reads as TGTGCCAGCAGTGGCCGGGCTAGCGATAGCTCCTACAATGAGCAGTTCTTC.

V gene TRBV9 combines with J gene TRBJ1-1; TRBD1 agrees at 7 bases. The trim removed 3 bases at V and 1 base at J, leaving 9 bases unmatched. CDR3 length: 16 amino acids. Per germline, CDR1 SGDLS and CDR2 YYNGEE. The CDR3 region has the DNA TGTGCCAGCAGCGCAGACGACAGGGCAGGGAACACTGAAGCTTTCTTT. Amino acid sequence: CASSADDRAGNTEAFF.

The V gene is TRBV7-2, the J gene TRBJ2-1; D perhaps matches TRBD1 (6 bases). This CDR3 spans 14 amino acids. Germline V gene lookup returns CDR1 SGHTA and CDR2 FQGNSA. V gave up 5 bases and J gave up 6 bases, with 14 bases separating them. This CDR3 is CASSTTRTVNEQFF. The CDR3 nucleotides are TGTGCCAGCAGCACTACTAGGACAGTCAATGAGCAGTTCTTC.

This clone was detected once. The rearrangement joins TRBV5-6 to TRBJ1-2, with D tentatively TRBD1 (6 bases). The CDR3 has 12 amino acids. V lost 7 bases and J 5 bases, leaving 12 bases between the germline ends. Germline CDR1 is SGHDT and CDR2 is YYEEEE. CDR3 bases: TGTGCCAGCGGACGGACAGCATATGGCTACACCTTC. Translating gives CASGRTAYGYTF.

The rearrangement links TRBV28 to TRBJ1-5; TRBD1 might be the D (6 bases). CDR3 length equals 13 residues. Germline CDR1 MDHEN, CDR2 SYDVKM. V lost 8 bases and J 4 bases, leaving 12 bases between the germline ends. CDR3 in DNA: TGTGCCAGCCGCGGGAGGGGGAATCAGCCCCAGCATTTT. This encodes CASRGRGNQPQHF.

CDR3 in amino acids: CAISPGPTGGDHYEQYF. The CDR3, as DNA: TGTGCCATCAGCCCCGGACCTACAGGGGGTGACCACTACGAGCAGTACTTC. The chain couples TRBV10-3 to TRBJ2-7; 8 bases line up with TRBD1. The CDR3 runs to 17 residues. Germline values: CDR1 ENHRY, CDR2 SYGVKD. V dropped 6 bases and J dropped 3; count of bases not matched to a gene: 16.

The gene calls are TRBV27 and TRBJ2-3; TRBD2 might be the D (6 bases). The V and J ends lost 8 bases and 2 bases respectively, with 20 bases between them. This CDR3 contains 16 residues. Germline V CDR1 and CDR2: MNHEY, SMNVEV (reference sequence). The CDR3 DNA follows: TGTGCCAGCTGGAGGGACTCCTATAGTTTCACAGATACGCAGTATTTT. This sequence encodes CASWRDSYSFTDTQYF.

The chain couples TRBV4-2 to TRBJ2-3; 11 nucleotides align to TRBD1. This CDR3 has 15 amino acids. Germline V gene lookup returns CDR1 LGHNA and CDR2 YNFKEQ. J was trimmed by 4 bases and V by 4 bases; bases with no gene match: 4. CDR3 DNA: TGTGCCAGCAGCCCAGGGGGACAGGGGGCAGATACGCAGTATTTT. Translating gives CASSPGGQGADTQYF.

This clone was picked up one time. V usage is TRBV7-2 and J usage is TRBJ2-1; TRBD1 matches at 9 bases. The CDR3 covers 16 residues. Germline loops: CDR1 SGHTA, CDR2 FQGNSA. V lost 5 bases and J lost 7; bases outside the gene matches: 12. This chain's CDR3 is CASSPRNRGLRNEQFF. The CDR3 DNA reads TGTGCCAGCAGCCCCAGAAACAGGGGGCTAAGGAATGAGCAGTTCTTC.

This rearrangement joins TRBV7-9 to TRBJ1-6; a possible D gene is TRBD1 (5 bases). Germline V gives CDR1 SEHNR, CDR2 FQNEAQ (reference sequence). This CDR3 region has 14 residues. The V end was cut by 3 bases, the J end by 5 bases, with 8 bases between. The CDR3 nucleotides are TGTGCCAGCAGCTTCGGCAGGGATAATTCACCCCTCCACTTT. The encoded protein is CASSFGRDNSPLHF.

The CDR3 is CASSATSGGALETQYF. The CDR3 DNA is TGTGCCAGCAGCGCCACTAGCGGGGGGGCCCTAGAGACCCAGTACTTC. The chain uses TRBV9 and TRBJ2-5; 13 bases align to TRBD2. CDR1 is SGDLS and CDR2 is YYNGEE in the germline V gene. With V trimmed by 3 bases and J by 4 bases, 6 bases remained unmatched. This CDR3 is built from 16 residues.

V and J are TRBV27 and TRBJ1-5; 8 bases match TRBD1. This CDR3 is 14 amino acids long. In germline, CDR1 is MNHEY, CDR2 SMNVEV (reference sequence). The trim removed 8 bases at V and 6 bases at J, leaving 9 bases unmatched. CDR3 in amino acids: CASADRGGSQPQHF. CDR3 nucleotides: TGTGCCAGCGCCGACAGGGGAGGGAGTCAGCCCCAGCATTTT.